This T cell receptor (beta chain) originates from a study of CD8+CD57+ T cells in acquired aplastic anemia (dated by TCRdb to about 2018). Regarding the complete study: DNA extracted from sorted CD4+ and CD8+ cells had a mean of roughly 3 ug, with a range of roughly 0.19 to 27.4 ug. CD8+CD57+ expansion was defined as a frequency above the mean frequency observed in healthy subjects.

Profiling of TCR beta VDJ combinations and CDR3 sequences used genomic DNA as the template. An Illumina HiSeq 2000 was used for TCR repertoire sequencing. The paper's data handling went like this. Repertoire assessment relied on Simpson's diversity index, CDR3 size and DJ length profiles, and TRBV/TRBJ rearrangement plots. Whichever DNA sequence was most abundant in the deep sequencing data was defined as the immunodominant clone. CDR3 amino acid sequences were checked for sharing between subjects and were compared against published repertoires and the VDJdb database. TCRdb reprocessing: public reads trimmed at Q25 with fastp, clones called with MiXCR, in-frame beta chains kept. When rows share a CDR3 protein, they turn into one entry using the most common DNA and genes. Here the V and J calls rest on TCRdb's processing, not on the authors' analysis. The table for this sample lists 250,000 to 350,000 distinct CDR3 sequences; roughly 53% of them were counted only once. Under 1.5% of the sample is held by the ten biggest clonotypes.

V is pared back by 0 bases and J by 5 bases, with 10 bases lying between the germline termini. The CDR3 has 13 amino acids, counting the end cysteine and phenylalanine. The sequence is cut down to CDR3 DNA, 39 bases in frame from base 1. The germline V gene (reference sequence) provides CDR1 GTSNPN and CDR2 SVGIG. The study at large found these results: About 28 CD8+ CDR3 sequences were found in both patients and controls but appeared to be highly expressed in patients and within the immunodominant clones of the patients. Between patients and healthy controls, no significant difference in CD8+ Simpson's diversity was found (P=0.060).

In its sample, this clonotype was seen once. Its cognate antigen has yet to be identified. Per-base qualities were not stored, and no clone one base away is much larger. A read on its own is weak evidence. Flow cytometry had shown CD8+CD57+ cell expansion in the patients selected for sequencing. Severe acquired aplastic anemia was diagnosed in all patients according to International Study of Aplastic Anemia and Agranulocytosis and Camitta criteria. No therapy had been received by the patients at the time of blood sampling. In the study, sorted CD4+ and CD8+ blood T cells from patients with severe aplastic anemia and from healthy subjects underwent deep sequencing of TCR repertoires. Patients were enrolled under clinicaltrials.gov protocols 00001620, 01623167, 00001397, 00071045, 00081523 and 00961064 in the USA. Ficoll-Paque density gradient centrifugation was used to isolate peripheral blood mononuclear cells. CD4+ and CD8+ T cells were sorted by FACS or magnetic beads before DNA extraction.

Recombination linked TRBV30 to TRBJ2-5; a tentative D match to TRBD1 spans 5 bases. This TCR was sampled from a human donor with aplastic anemia. The source material was sorted CD4+, CD8+, or CD8+CD57+ T cells (not recorded which) from PBMCs. The sequenced DNA: TGTGCCTGGAGTGTAGCCAGGGTTGAGACCCAGTACTTC. It codes for CAWSVARVETQYF.